These 15 T cell receptor beta chains originate from one sample sequenced in a study of graft-versus-host responses after intestinal transplantation. These TCRs are of unknown antigen specificity. TCRdb's table, derived via immunoSEQ multiplex PCR, lists solely in-frame clones and lacks some. Of 90,000 to 130,000 clones listed, around 95% are singletons. The source material was unstimulated CD8+ T cells sorted from spleen or lymph node cells, sampled before intestinal transplant. The receptors derive from a human donor who received an intestinal transplant.

The chain is built from TRBV7-9 and TRBJ2-7; 11 bases are a match to TRBD1. This CDR3 region has 15 residues. Germline V gene lookup returns CDR1 SEHNR and CDR2 FQNEAQ (reference sequence). V trimming: 1 base; J trimming: 3 bases; junction bases outside the gene matches: 2. CDR3 amino acids: CASSLGDRGGYEQYF. As DNA, the CDR3 is TGTGCCAGCAGCTTAGGGGACAGGGGGGGCTACGAGCAGTACTTC. The entire variable domain, with the rest obtained from reference TRBV7-9 and TRBJ2-7, is as follows: DTGVSQNPRHKITKRGQNVTFRCDPISEHNRLYWYRQTLGQGPEFLTYFQNEAQLEKSRLLSDRFSAERPKGSFSTLEIQRTEQGDSAMYLCASSLGDRGGYEQYFGPGTRLTVT.

The chain joins TRBV5-4 to TRBJ1-4, with D uncertain. This CDR3 has 12 amino acids. Germline V lookup: CDR1 SGHNT, CDR2 YYREEE (reference sequence). V was shortened by 3 bases and J by 6 bases, with 6 bases between the two germline ends. In DNA form, the CDR3 reads TGTGCCAGCAGCTCCGGGGATGAAAAACTGTTTTTT. Its translation is CASSSGDEKLFF.

This clone was detected once. The CDR3 is CASSTLQGGTTEAFF. The CDR3 region has the DNA TGTGCCAGCTCAACCTTGCAGGGGGGTACCACTGAAGCTTTCTTT. This rearrangement joins TRBV18 to TRBJ1-1; 7 nucleotides agree with TRBD1. Germline CDR1 reads KGHSH; CDR2 reads LQKENI. CDR3 size: 15 residues. V was clipped by 5 bases and J by 4 bases; unmatched bases: 10.

This clone showed up just once. This sample includes further DNA sequences coding for the same CDR3. The chain employs TRBV27 and TRBJ2-7, with unresolved D. The CDR3 covers 13 residues. Germline V CDR1 and CDR2: MNHEY, SMNVEV (reference sequence). Trimming removed 2 bases from V and 2 bases from J, with 7 bases in between. CDR3 protein: CASSLAGTYEQYF. DNA of the CDR3: TGTGCCAGCAGTTTAGCCGGAACCTACGAGCAGTACTTC.

A note on this clone: This same CDR3 is encoded by further DNA sequences in the sample. The chain has TRBV5-1 and TRBJ1-1, with D unresolved. This CDR3 spans 13 amino acids. CDR1 is SGHRS and CDR2 is YFSETQ in the germline V gene. Trimming took 0 bases from V and 1 from J, leaving 4 bases between them. Here the CDR3 DNA reads TGCGCCAGCAGCTTGGGAGGGAACACTGAAGCTTTCTTT. It yields the protein CASSLGGNTEAFF.

This chain uses TRBV13 with TRBJ2-3; tentative D call: TRBD1 (5 bases). Germline CDR1 is PRHDT and CDR2 is FYEKMQ (reference sequence). The CDR3 contains 16 residues. V lost 2 bases and J 2 bases, leaving 14 bases between the germline ends. CDR3 sequence (DNA): TGTGCCAGCAGCTTACAGGGCGTTAGGATCACAGATACGCAGTATTTT. Encoded protein: CASSLQGVRITDTQYF.

The chain links TRBV19 to TRBJ2-2; D gene ambiguous. Germline values: CDR1 LNHDA, CDR2 SQIVND (reference sequence). Trimming shortened V by 3 bases and J by 2 bases, and 13 bases separated the two germline ends. The CDR3 runs to 16 residues. CDR3 region: CASSIQATTNTGELFF. The CDR3, as DNA: TGTGCCAGTAGTATCCAGGCTACAACTAACACCGGGGAGCTGTTTTTT.

DNA of the CDR3: TGTGCCAGCAGTGGGGGTTACGAGCAGTACTTC. Residues: CASSGGYEQYF. The V and J genes are TRBV2 and TRBJ2-7; D not certain. Germline-derived CDR1 and CDR2 are SNHLY and FYNNEI. The CDR3 length is 11 residues. With 4 bases removed from V and 4 bases from J, the gap between germline ends came to 5 bases.

J is TRBJ2-5 and V is TRBV6-5; 9 bases map to TRBD1. The germline gives CDR1 MNHEY, CDR2 SVGAGI. After removal of 4 bases from V and 1 base from J, the junction contained 4 bases not matched to a gene. CDR3 size: 15 residues. The CDR3 DNA is TGTGCCAGCAGTTTAACAGGGGGCTCCCAAGAGACCCAGTACTTC. Translation: CASSLTGGSQETQYF.

In DNA form, the CDR3 reads TGTGCCAGCAGCTTGACAGGCGTGGGAGGTAACGCTGAAGCTTTCTTT. This gives the protein CASSLTGVGGNAEAFF. This sequence joins TRBV11-2 and TRBJ1-1; the D gene is possibly TRBD1 (6 bases). V was cut by 3 bases and J by 6 bases, with 20 bases left in between. Germline-derived CDR1 and CDR2 are SGHAT and FQNNGV. The CDR3 runs to 16 residues. The full variable domain, rest sourced from reference TRBV11-2 and TRBJ1-1, is EAGVAQSPRYKIIEKRQSVAFWCNPISGHATLYWYQQILGQGPKLLIQFQNNGVVDDSQLPKDRFSAERLKGVDSTLKIQPAKLEDSAVYLCASSLTGVGGNAEAFFGQGTRLTVV.

This clone was counted only a few times. V usage is TRBV7-9 and J usage is TRBJ1-2; TRBD1 is a possible D gene (5 bases). Germline CDR1 SEHNR, CDR2 FQNEAQ (reference sequence). Trimming cost V 5 bases and J 6 bases, with 10 bases left between them. The CDR3 loop spans 12 amino acids. CDR3 DNA: TGTGCCAGCAGCCTAGAGGGGCATGGCTACACCTTC. This codes for CASSLEGHGYTF.

This clone was seen a single time. V is TRBV6-5 and J is TRBJ1-5; D perhaps matches TRBD1 (5 bases). The CDR3 extends over 13 amino acids. CDR1 and CDR2 from the germline V gene are MNHEY and SVGAGI. V shed 2 bases and J shed 6 bases, with 8 bases lying between them. CDR3 protein: CASSYKGSQPQHF. The CDR3 DNA follows: TGTGCCAGCAGTTACAAGGGGAGTCAGCCCCAGCATTTT.

The V call is TRBV5-4, the J call TRBJ2-7, with D hard to call. Trimming took 2 bases from V and 3 from J, leaving 15 bases between them. CDR3 length equals 15 residues. From germline, CDR1 is SGHNT and CDR2 YYREEE (reference sequence). CDR3 DNA: TGTGCCAGCAGCTTCCCCGAAAATGTCGGCTACGAGCAGTACTTC. Translating it yields CASSFPENVGYEQYF.

V and J are TRBV15 and TRBJ2-7, with 7 bases fitting TRBD1. The ends lost 3 bases at V and 0 bases at J; junction bases unmatched: 11. Germline lookup yields CDR1 LNHNV and CDR2 YYDKDF (reference sequence). This CDR3 is built from 17 residues. CDR3 amino acids: CATSRASGTELSYEQYF. CDR3 coding DNA: TGTGCCACCAGCAGGGCTTCCGGGACAGAACTCTCCTACGAGCAGTACTTC.

The rearrangement joins TRBV14 to TRBJ2-1, with D maybe TRBD1 (6 bases). The V end lost 2 bases, the J end lost 0 bases, and 11 bases lay between the germline ends. The CDR3 contains 16 residues. Germline V gives CDR1 SGHDN, CDR2 FVKESK. In DNA form, the CDR3 reads TGTGCCAGCAGCCAAACAGGGTTGAGCTCCTACAATGAGCAGTTCTTC. Translation: CASSQTGLSSYNEQFF.